This T cell receptor beta chain was retrieved from a study of shared clonotypes between healthy human individuals. Study background: For every donor, three CD4 naive, three CD4 memory, two CD8 naive and one CD8 memory plates were used. Study-level findings and limits: Relative to clonotypes present in all four donors, those not shared had lower generation probabilities.

Sequenced by immunoSEQ multiplex PCR; TCRdb stores in-frame clones only, minus some. In the table there are some 1,900,000 clones, about 95% of which are singletons. Naive CD8 cells were CD45RO-negative, positively selected for CCR7, excluding terminally differentiated effector memory CD45RA+ cells. In the case of this clone: Its specificity is unknown.

The germline V gene encodes CDR1 PRHDT and CDR2 FYEKMQ (reference sequence). V shed 0 bases and J shed 5 bases, with 8 bases lying between them. The CDR3 is 13 residues long. This receptor was taken from a man aged 18 to 30 in good health. Sequenced material: naive CD8+ T cells sorted from blood. The chain links TRBV13 to TRBJ2-7; D ambiguous. This CDR3 reads CASSLGQFDEQYF. CDR3 coding DNA: TGTGCCAGCAGCTTAGGACAGTTCGACGAGCAGTACTTC.